One T cell receptor (beta chain) is described in this entry. This entry comes from a study of blood T cell repertoires in COVID-19. Measured with immunoSEQ multiplex PCR; TCRdb has only the in-frame clones, and not every one. Counted here are fewer than 200,000 clones, 80% to 85% occurring once; the ten biggest clones make up 7.6%. The clonotype originates from a woman aged 70-85 years with COVID-19, enrolled during active disease. Source material: peripheral blood.

CDR3 in DNA: TGTGCCAGCAGCCATCCTCGGAGCGGCATGGACGAGCAGTACTTC. Its protein product is CASSHPRSGMDEQYF. The chain employs TRBV7-2 and TRBJ2-7, with D maybe TRBD2 (5 bases). The CDR3 sequence is 15 residues long. V was pared by 5 bases and J by 5 bases, with 19 bases between. The germline V gene encodes CDR1 SGHTA and CDR2 FQGNSA.